These 9 T cell receptor beta chains originate from one sample sequenced in a study of T cells after posttransplantation cyclophosphamide. Assay used: immunoSEQ multiplex PCR; TCRdb lists only in-frame clones, some missing. The sample yields 10,000 or so clones, roughly four fifths seen once. Sampled 1 year posttransplant, controls received myeloablative marrow transplants, methotrexate and a calcineurin inhibitor. This specimen was PBMCs, taken 350 to 400 days after allogeneic stem cell transplant with calcineurin inhibitor and methotrexate. All receptors derive from a male patient between 25 and 39 years old who received an allogeneic stem cell transplant from an unrelated donor, was CMV-positive, and had acute GVHD only. Some T cells may arise from the graft donor.

This clone was counted a single time. The V call is TRBV5-6, the J call TRBJ2-5; 7 positions match TRBD1. Germline-derived CDR1 and CDR2 are SGHDT and YYEEEE. Germline trimming cut 3 bases from V and 4 bases from J; bases unmatched to any gene: 0. This CDR3 region has 12 residues. CDR3 DNA: TGTGCCAGCAGCTGGGACAGAGAGACCCAGTACTTC. It is translated as CASSWDRETQYF. The full variable domain, its missing parts supplied by reference TRBV5-6 and TRBJ2-5, is DAGVTQSPTHLIKTRGQQVTLRCSPKSGHDTVSWYQQALGQGPQFIFQYYEEEERQRGNFPDRFSGHQFPNYSSELNVNALLLGDSALYLCASSWDRETQYFGPGTRLLVL.

The chain uses TRBV5-1 and TRBJ1-6; 8 nucleotides match TRBD1. Germline V gene sequence: CDR1 SGHRS, CDR2 YFSETQ. This CDR3 has 13 amino acids. The trim removed 4 bases at V and 9 bases at J, leaving 3 bases unmatched. Written as DNA, the CDR3 is TGCGCCAGCAGCCAGGACAGGGTTTCACCCCTCCACTTT. It codes for CASSQDRVSPLHF.

V and J are TRBV4-3 and TRBJ2-1; D perhaps matches TRBD2 (6 bases). CDR3 length: 16 amino acids. From germline, CDR1 is LGHNA and CDR2 YSLEER. Trimming left V 3 bases short and J 7 bases short, with 19 bases between. As DNA, the CDR3 is TGCGCCAGCAGCCATATACCGGGACTCGGAGATAATGAGCAGTTCTTC. As protein: CASSHIPGLGDNEQFF.

This chain joins TRBV4-3 and TRBJ1-2; 9 bases map to TRBD1. Germline assignment: CDR1 LGHNA and CDR2 YSLEER. V shed 0 bases and J 6 bases; nucleotides not matched to a gene: 5. The CDR3 loop spans 15 amino acids. The CDR3 bases are TGCGCCAGCAGCCAAGAATTACAGGGGGCGGATGGCTACACCTTC. Amino acid sequence: CASSQELQGADGYTF.

This chain connects TRBV19 to TRBJ2-5, with 12 bases identical to TRBD2. With 8 bases clipped from V and 4 bases from J, the junction kept 8 bases outside the gene matches. Per the germline V gene, CDR1 is LNHDA and CDR2 is SQIVND (reference sequence). The CDR3 runs 15 residues. CDR3 sequence: CASSVGLAGLETQYF. DNA for the CDR3: TGTGCCAGTTCAGTAGGACTAGCGGGGTTAGAGACCCAGTACTTC.

The table lists this clone with a count of one. The chain recombines TRBV5-6 with TRBJ2-7; no clear D. Between the trimmed V and J ends, which lost 1 base and 2 bases, there was a span of 10 bases. The CDR3 consists of 14 residues. CDR1 and CDR2 (germline): SGHDT, YYEEEE. CDR3 sequence (DNA): TGTGCCAGCAGCTTGTATTTGAGAGCCTACGAGCAGTACTTC. It yields the protein CASSLYLRAYEQYF. Together with reference TRBV5-6 and TRBJ2-7, the CDR3 gives the full variable domain: DAGVTQSPTHLIKTRGQQVTLRCSPKSGHDTVSWYQQALGQGPQFIFQYYEEEERQRGNFPDRFSGHQFPNYSSELNVNALLLGDSALYLCASSLYLRAYEQYFGPGTRLTVT.

The gene calls are TRBV14 and TRBJ1-6; TRBD1 matches at 9 bases. The germline CDR1 and CDR2 sequences are SGHDN and FVKESK. V dropped 4 bases and J dropped 7; count of bases not matched to a gene: 5. This CDR3 is built from 15 residues. The CDR3 DNA sequence: TGTGCCAGCAGCCTTAGGACAGGGGTGAATTCACCCCTCCACTTT. This sequence encodes CASSLRTGVNSPLHF.

This chain connects TRBV4-1 to TRBJ1-4, with TRBD1 matching 7 bases. J lost 6 bases, V lost 2 bases, and 6 bases had no gene match. The germline CDR1 and CDR2 sequences are MGHRA and YSYEKL. CDR3 length: 15 amino acids. In DNA form, the CDR3 reads TGCGCCAGCAGCCAAACCGGGACAGATGATGAAAAACTGTTTTTT. It is translated as CASSQTGTDDEKLFF.

This rearrangement joins TRBV19 to TRBJ1-3; no firm D call. This CDR3 comprises 17 residues. Trimming removed 3 bases at V and 4 bases at J, with 19 bases between. Germline V gene sequence: CDR1 LNHDA, CDR2 SQIVND (reference sequence). Here the CDR3 reads CASSILPVGSSGNTIYF. CDR3 in DNA: TGTGCCAGTAGTATCCTGCCAGTGGGCTCTTCCGGAAACACCATATATTTT.